One and the same sample provided the 24 T cell receptor beta chains below, sequenced in a study of T cells in Graves' hyperthyroidism and ophthalmopathy. Amplified TCR beta CDR3 regions came from RNA transcripts. Using the HTBI primer set, a first-round RT-PCR was run on the TCR CDR3. Via MiXCR, TCRdb re-called the multiplex PCR reads, giving one row per CDR3 protein. The table records under 250,000 distinct CDR3 sequences, approximately 24% of them present only once. Source material: blood. These receptors were collected from a woman in her thirties or forties with Graves' ophthalmopathy.

For the CDR3, the DNA is TGTGCCAGCAGCTCGCCCCACGGGACAGGGGGCAGGTACGAGCAGTACTTC. This sequence encodes CASSSPHGTGGRYEQYF. The gene calls are TRBV28 and TRBJ2-7; 12 nucleotides match TRBD1. The J segment lost 4 bases and the V segment lost 6 bases, leaving 13 bases of the junction unmatched. The germline CDR1 and CDR2 sequences are MDHEN and SYDVKM. This CDR3 comprises 17 residues.

The sample holds many counts of this clonotype. J is TRBJ1-2 and V is TRBV5-1; 7 bases map to TRBD1. The V segment lost 4 bases and the J segment 3 bases; nucleotides outside the gene matches: 9. The germline gives CDR1 SGHRS, CDR2 YFSETQ. CDR3 length: 15 residues. The CDR3 region is CASSDPGTEYYGYTF. DNA of the CDR3: TGCGCCAGCAGCGACCCCGGGACAGAATACTATGGCTACACCTTC.

This chain connects TRBV20-1 to TRBJ2-7; TRBD1 matches at 7 bases. CDR3 length equals 15 residues. J lost 0 bases, V lost 1 base, and 6 bases had no gene match. Per germline, CDR1 DFQATT and CDR2 SNEGSKA (reference sequence). In DNA form, the CDR3 reads TGCAGTGCTAGAGGTTCGGCAGGGGGCTCCTACGAGCAGTACTTC. Its translation is CSARGSAGGSYEQYF.

The table lists this clonotype with a few counts. The rearrangement uses TRBV11-1 and TRBJ1-2, with 9 bases aligning to TRBD1. CDR3 length: 17 amino acids. Germline CDR1 is SGHAT and CDR2 is FQDESV (reference sequence). The J segment lost 0 bases and the V segment lost 1 base, leaving 6 bases of the junction unmatched. CDR3 loop: CASSLGTGETANYGYTF. The CDR3 DNA is TGTGCCAGCAGCTTAGGGACAGGGGAAACCGCTAACTATGGCTACACCTTC.

This clonotype was counted at least ten times. The rearrangement uses TRBV4-2 and TRBJ2-5; TRBD2 agrees at 13 bases. This CDR3 is 18 amino acids long. Looked up from germline, CDR1 is LGHNA and CDR2 is YNFKEQ. V lost 4 bases to trimming and J lost 2 bases; unmatched junction nucleotides: 10. In nucleotides, the CDR3 is TGTGCCAGCAGCCTCCGGCCCGGGACTAGCGGGATTCAAGAGACCCAGTACTTC. Translating it yields CASSLRPGTSGIQETQYF.

This clonotype was seen many times. The chain links TRBV7-9 to TRBJ1-2; perhaps TRBD1 as D (5 bases). Germline V gene lookup returns CDR1 SEHNR and CDR2 FQNEAQ (reference sequence). With 0 bases removed from V and 6 bases from J, the gap between germline ends came to 8 bases. The CDR3 loop spans 13 amino acids. DNA for the CDR3: TGTGCCAGCAGCTTAGCCGTGACAGATGGCTACACCTTC. This codes for CASSLAVTDGYTF. The whole variable domain, filled in from reference TRBV7-9 and TRBJ1-2, reads DTGVSQNPRHKITKRGQNVTFRCDPISEHNRLYWYRQTLGQGPEFLTYFQNEAQLEKSRLLSDRFSAERPKGSFSTLEIQRTEQGDSAMYLCASSLAVTDGYTFGSGTRLTVV.

This chain uses TRBV12-3 or TRBV12-4 with TRBJ2-4; D not resolved. This CDR3 spans 14 amino acids. With 4 bases removed from V and 1 base from J, the gap between germline ends came to 8 bases. The CDR3 reads CASSWARAKNIQYF. The DNA for the CDR3 is TGTGCCAGCAGTTGGGCTAGGGCCAAAAACATTCAGTACTTC.

CDR3 amino acids: CATSHDGIQETQYF. CDR3 coding DNA: TGTGCCACCAGTCACGACGGCATCCAAGAGACCCAGTACTTC. This chain uses TRBV24-1 with TRBJ2-5; unclear D gene. In germline, CDR1 is KGHDR, CDR2 SFDVKD. CDR3 size: 14 residues. V was shortened by 6 bases and J by 1 base, with 11 bases between the two germline ends.

This clonotype was recorded a few times. The rearrangement uses TRBV7-3 and TRBJ2-7; the D gene could be TRBD1 or TRBD2 (5 bases each). The germline CDR1 and CDR2 sequences are SGHTA and FQGTGA. The germline V and J ends were trimmed by 2 bases and 3 bases, with 11 bases remaining between them. This CDR3 is 14 amino acids long. CDR3 DNA: TGTGCCAGCAGCTTAGGGGGTCCGGGCTACGAGCAGTACTTC. Its protein is CASSLGGPGYEQYF.

The chain has TRBV6-1 and TRBJ2-5; the D gene is possibly TRBD2 (6 bases). V lost 4 bases to trimming and J lost 4 bases, with 10 bases between them. Germline CDR1 is MNHNS and CDR2 is SASEGT. The CDR3 totals 13 residues. CDR3 protein: CASSALGGETQYF. The CDR3 DNA follows: TGTGCCAGCAGTGCCTTGGGGGGAGAGACCCAGTACTTC.

To note about this clonotype: This could be a read error, since a much larger clone is one nucleotide away. V usage is TRBV28 and J usage is TRBJ1-1, with 8 nucleotides matching TRBD1. The CDR3 runs to 14 residues. V was pared by 3 bases and J by 6 bases, with 6 bases of the junction left unmatched. The germline gives CDR1 MDHEN, CDR2 SYDVKM. CDR3 protein: CASSFLGQAPEAFF. CDR3 nucleotide sequence: TGTGCCAGCAGTTTCTTGGGACAGGCTCCTGAAGCTTTCTTT.

This clonotype was counted many times. The chain combines TRBV4-1 with TRBJ2-7; D is uncertain. The CDR3 covers 15 residues. The germline V gene has CDR1 MGHRA and CDR2 YSYEKL. Trimming removed 0 bases from V and 3 bases from J, with 12 bases in between. The CDR3 coding sequence is TGCGCCAGCAGCCAAGAGTATAGAAATGGCTACGAGCAGTACTTC. Translated: CASSQEYRNGYEQYF.

This clonotype has at least ten counts. The V and J genes are TRBV7-2 and TRBJ2-7; 7 nucleotides line up with TRBD1. The CDR3 runs 13 residues. CDR1 and CDR2 from the germline V gene are SGHTA and FQGNSA. Trimming took 4 bases from V and 2 from J; bases not matched to a gene: 2. CDR3 in amino acids: CASSWGTAYEQYF. CDR3 coding DNA: TGTGCCAGCAGCTGGGGGACAGCCTACGAGCAGTACTTC.

This clonotype was observed a handful of times. This chain uses TRBV5-4 with TRBJ2-2; no firm D call. The ends were cut back, 0 bases at V and 3 bases at J, with 9 bases in the middle. Germline V gene sequence: CDR1 SGHNT, CDR2 YYREEE (reference sequence). The CDR3 is 15 amino acids. CDR3 coding DNA: TGTGCCAGCAGCTTGGCCGGAATTTACACCGGGGAGCTGTTTTTT. Protein: CASSLAGIYTGELFF.

The sample holds many counts of this clonotype. The chain joins TRBV19 to TRBJ2-6; D perhaps matches TRBD2 (5 bases). This CDR3 contains 19 residues. Germline V gene sequence: CDR1 LNHDA, CDR2 SQIVND (reference sequence). Trimming left V 7 bases short and J 0 bases short, with 22 bases between. The CDR3 nucleotides read TGTGCCAGTACCTCCCCGGGGTCCCGACTTCGCTCTGGGGCCAACGTCCTGACTTTC. It specifies CASTSPGSRLRSGANVLTF.

This clonotype occurred many times. The rearrangement joins TRBV12-3 or TRBV12-4 to TRBJ2-7; perhaps TRBD2 as D (7 bases). The CDR3 covers 13 residues. V lost 7 bases and J lost 2, with 12 bases in between. In DNA form, the CDR3 reads TGTGCCAGCAAGGGGGAGGGCCCCTACGAGCAGTACTTC. This codes for CASKGEGPYEQYF.

With respect to this clonotype: A read error may explain this, as a much larger clone is one base away. The CDR3 region has the DNA TGCAGTGCTACCTCGGACACGGGGACCTACGAGCAGTACTTC. It encodes CSATSDTGTYEQYF. The V gene is TRBV20-1, the J gene TRBJ2-7; D is possibly TRBD1 or TRBD2 (5 bases each). The CDR3 has 14 amino acids. CDR1 is DFQATT, CDR2 SNEGSKA, per germline (reference sequence). V shed 4 bases and J shed 2 bases, with 15 bases lying between them.

This clonotype was seen a few times. This chain links TRBV3-1 with TRBJ2-7, with 10 positions matching TRBD2. The CDR3 length is 18 residues. Trimming took 0 bases from V and 1 from J; bases not matched to a gene: 9. Germline loops: CDR1 LGHDT, CDR2 YNNKEL (reference sequence). Here the CDR3 reads CASSQDRREREGSYEQYF. The CDR3 DNA is TGTGCCAGCAGCCAAGATCGAAGAGAGCGGGAGGGGTCCTACGAGCAGTACTTC.

This clonotype has at least ten counts. CDR3 nucleotide sequence: TGTGCCAGCAGTTTTGCCTTGACAGGGCGCGAGACCCAGTACTTC. Residues: CASSFALTGRETQYF. V gene TRBV28 combines with J gene TRBJ2-5; TRBD1 matches at 7 bases. CDR1 is MDHEN, CDR2 SYDVKM, per germline. The CDR3 loop spans 15 amino acids. The trim removed 3 bases at V and 5 bases at J, leaving 9 bases unmatched.

The chain combines TRBV7-6 with TRBJ1-2; the match to TRBD1 covers 7 bases. The germline gives CDR1 SGHVS, CDR2 FNYEAQ. The junction had 13 bases not matched to a gene; V was cut back by 5 bases and J by 4 bases. This CDR3 has 16 residues. The CDR3 loop is CASSARQGSRGYGYTF. The CDR3 DNA sequence: TGTGCCAGCAGCGCCCGACAGGGAAGTAGAGGCTATGGCTACACCTTC.

This clonotype has at least ten counts. The chain has TRBV14 and TRBJ2-7, with a weak D call TRBD2 (6 bases). V lost 5 bases, J lost 2 bases, and 13 bases lay in between. The CDR3 extends over 14 amino acids. Germline assignment: CDR1 SGHDN and CDR2 FVKESK. In DNA form, the CDR3 reads TGTGCCAGCAGCGCCCGACTAGGAACCTACGAGCAGTACTTC. Translated, it gives CASSARLGTYEQYF. The full variable domain, completed using reference TRBV14 and TRBJ2-7, is EAGVTQFPSHSVIEKGQTVTLRCDPISGHDNLYWYRRVMGKEIKFLLHFVKESKQDESGMPNNRFLAERTGGTYSTLKVQPAELEDSGVYFCASSARLGTYEQYFGPGTRLTVT.

In its sample, this clonotype was seen many times. J is TRBJ2-5 and V is TRBV10-3; 12 bases are a match to TRBD2. V lost 6 bases, J lost 6 bases, and 11 bases stayed unmatched. CDR3 length: 16 residues. Germline CDR1 and CDR2: ENHRY and SYGVKD. CDR3 amino acids: CAISDPLAGGLKTQYF. The CDR3 nucleotides read TGTGCCATCAGCGACCCCCTAGCGGGAGGGTTGAAGACCCAGTACTTC.

This clonotype has ten or more counts. The chain employs TRBV2 and TRBJ2-7; tentatively, D is TRBD1 (6 bases). Germline V gives CDR1 SNHLY, CDR2 FYNNEI. The CDR3 spans 12 residues. V was trimmed by 7 bases and J by 5 bases, leaving 12 bases between them. The CDR3 DNA reads TGTGCCAGCAACTACAGGGTGGACGAGCAGTACTTC. This codes for CASNYRVDEQYF.

The table lists this clonotype with many counts. The chain joins TRBV19 to TRBJ2-7, with TRBD2 as a possible D gene (5 bases). Trimming took 3 bases from V and 4 from J, leaving 13 bases between them. The CDR3 is made up of 14 amino acids. Germline V lookup: CDR1 LNHDA, CDR2 SQIVND (reference sequence). The CDR3 DNA sequence: TGTGCCAGTAGTATTCGAGGGAATGGGTACGAGCAGTACTTC. Amino acid sequence: CASSIRGNGYEQYF.